This T cell receptor (beta chain) stems from a study of blood T cell repertoires in COVID-19. CDR3 length equals 16 residues. V shed 0 bases and J shed 4 bases, with 17 bases lying between them. Germline V CDR1 and CDR2: SGDLS, YYNGEE. This clone has just a few counts. TCRdb's table, derived via immunoSEQ multiplex PCR, lists solely in-frame clones and lacks some. The sample lists roughly 260,000 clones, around 87% seen once, with about 2.1% in the top ten. The chain carries TRBV9 and TRBJ2-7; perhaps TRBD2 as D (6 bases). The receptor was derived from a woman in her fifties or sixties with acute or convalescent COVID-19. The sequenced sample was peripheral blood. The CDR3 is CASSVAPEEGVYEQYF. The CDR3 DNA is TGTGCCAGCAGCGTAGCCCCCGAGGAGGGAGTGTACGAGCAGTACTTC.